What follows are 9 T cell receptor beta chains derived from one specimen sequenced in a study of blood T cell repertoires in COVID-19. TCRdb keeps only in-frame clones here, not all; method: immunoSEQ multiplex PCR. The table records 300,000 or so clones, approximately 92% of them present only once. Material: PBMCs or T cells enriched from blood (not recorded which). These receptors all stem from a young woman who had recovered from COVID-19.

The gene calls are TRBV5-1 and TRBJ2-1, with 10 positions matching TRBD2. Germline V gene sequence: CDR1 SGHRS, CDR2 YFSETQ. After removal of 1 base from V and 5 bases from J, the junction contained 3 bases not matched to a gene. This CDR3 is 15 amino acids long. CDR3 coding DNA: TGCGCCAGCAGCTTGATAGCGGGAGGAAACAATGAGCAGTTCTTC. This translates into CASSLIAGGNNEQFF.

This chain connects TRBV6-2 or TRBV6-3 to TRBJ2-7, with D perhaps matching TRBD1 (6 bases). V lost 0 bases to trimming and J lost 6 bases, with 9 bases between them. Germline assignment: CDR1 MNHEY and CDR2 SVGEGT. This CDR3 region has 13 residues. The CDR3 sequence: CASSYSTGSEQYF. The CDR3 bases are TGTGCCAGCAGTTACTCGACAGGATCCGAGCAGTACTTC.

The V call is TRBV13, the J call TRBJ2-1; 13 bases align to TRBD2. Germline V CDR1 and CDR2: PRHDT, FYEKMQ (reference sequence). CDR3 length equals 15 residues. The V segment lost 5 bases and the J segment 8 bases; nucleotides outside the gene matches: 6. The CDR3 loop is CASSTGLAGVDEQFF. CDR3 DNA sequence: TGTGCCAGCAGCACTGGACTAGCGGGAGTTGATGAGCAGTTCTTC. The whole variable domain, filled in from reference TRBV13 and TRBJ2-1, reads AAGVIQSPRHLIKEKRETATLKCYPIPRHDTVYWYQQGPGQDPQFLISFYEKMQSDKGSIPDRFSAQQFSDYHSELNMSSLELGDSALYFCASSTGLAGVDEQFFGPGTRLTVL.

The chain has TRBV27 and TRBJ2-7; a possible D gene is TRBD2 (7 bases). CDR3 length: 17 amino acids. Germline values: CDR1 MNHEY, CDR2 SMNVEV (reference sequence). Trimming took 1 base from V and 3 from J, leaving 19 bases between them. The CDR3 sequence: CASSLLVQGTTFYEQYF. The CDR3 bases are TGTGCCAGCAGTTTATTGGTCCAGGGGACTACCTTCTACGAGCAGTACTTC.

The chain recombines TRBV24-1 with TRBJ2-1; TRBD1 aligns across 7 bases. There are 17 residues in the CDR3. With V trimmed by 5 bases and J by 0 bases, 9 bases remained unmatched. Looked up from germline, CDR1 is KGHDR and CDR2 is SFDVKD. The CDR3 spells CATSGKTGQSSYNEQFF. CDR3 in DNA: TGTGCCACCAGTGGTAAGACAGGGCAGTCCTCCTACAATGAGCAGTTCTTC.

The CDR3, as DNA: TGTGCCAGCAGTTTCCGGGGACAGGGGGAGAAGGAGTACTTC. Encoded protein: CASSFRGQGEKEYF. The chain combines TRBV27 with TRBJ2-7; 11 bases agree with TRBD1. The trim removed 3 bases at V and 11 bases at J, leaving 9 bases unmatched. Germline V gene sequence: CDR1 MNHEY, CDR2 SMNVEV (reference sequence). There are 14 residues in the CDR3.

The gene calls are TRBV28 and TRBJ2-1, with 9 positions matching TRBD2. Trimming took 5 bases from V and 8 from J; bases not matched to a gene: 13. CDR1 is MDHEN and CDR2 is SYDVKM in the germline V gene. There are 16 residues in the CDR3. The chain's CDR3 is CASSPRPLAGIDEQFF. Written as DNA, the CDR3 is TGTGCCAGCAGTCCCCGCCCCCTAGCGGGAATCGATGAGCAGTTCTTC.

This clone came up once. The chain is built from TRBV6-5 and TRBJ1-5; TRBD1 is a possible D gene (6 bases). Germline V gene sequence: CDR1 MNHEY, CDR2 SVGAGI. This CDR3 comprises 12 residues. Trimming pared 6 bases from V and 5 bases from J, leaving 8 bases between. The CDR3 DNA sequence: TGTGCCAGCAGACAGGGTGATCAGCCCCAGCATTTT. Translating gives CASRQGDQPQHF.

As to this clone: The junction differs from germline at one of its ends, possibly a read error. The chain employs TRBV6-5 and TRBJ2-7; D may be TRBD1 (5 bases). Germline CDR1 is MNHEY and CDR2 is SVGAGI. The CDR3 spans 13 residues. CDR3 nucleotide sequence: TGTGCCAGCAGTCAGACAGAGGCCTATGAGCAGTACTTC. Translating gives CASSQTEAYEQYF.